What follows describes a single T cell receptor beta chain. Primers for the PCR totalled 60 Vbeta and 13 Jbeta. TCRdb's table, derived via immunoSEQ multiplex PCR, lists solely in-frame clones and lacks some. Of fewer than 95,000 clones in the sample, around 75% are singletons; the top ten hold over 3%. The record originates from a study of cytomegalovirus exposure and HLA in healthy donors. The CDR3 is made up of 15 amino acids. Germline V lookup: CDR1 SGHRS, CDR2 YFSETQ. Trimming took off 0 bases at V and 0 bases at J, with 9 bases between the two ends. The sample was PBMCs. This TCR came from a man aged 35 to 55 in good health and CMV-seronegative. The chain joins TRBV5-1 to TRBJ1-1; D gene ambiguous. The CDR3 sequence is CASSLADGLNTEAFF. CDR3 DNA: TGCGCCAGCAGCTTGGCAGACGGGTTGAACACTGAAGCTTTCTTT. Complete variable domain (other parts from reference TRBV5-1 and TRBJ1-1): KAGVTQTPRYLIKTRGQQVTLSCSPISGHRSVSWYQQTPGQGLQFLFEYFSETQRNKGNFPGRFSGRQFSNSRSEMNVSTLELGDSALYLCASSLADGLNTEAFFGQGTRLTVV.